This T cell receptor beta chain was found in a study of blood T cell repertoires in COVID-19. Background on the study: Samples taken during acute and convalescent COVID-19 were collected in the United States, Italy and Spain.

CDR3 size: 15 residues. V shed 5 bases, J shed 5 bases, and the junction held 3 bases outside the gene matches. CDR1 is MNHEY and CDR2 is SMNVEV in the germline V gene (reference sequence). Clones were read by immunoSEQ multiplex PCR, and TCRdb kept only the in-frame ones, dropping some. The table shows fewer than 300,000 clones, with around 82% occurring only once. The genes are TRBV27 and TRBJ2-2, with 12 bases matching TRBD2. The sequencing input was peripheral blood. This receptor was taken from a woman in her late teens or twenties with acute or convalescent COVID-19. CDR3 DNA: TGTGCCAGCAGTCCGACTAGCGGGAGAACCGGGGAGCTGTTTTTT. Protein sequence: CASSPTSGRTGELFF.